This entry features one T cell receptor beta chain sequence. Its antigen is currently unknown. Germline loops: CDR1 SGHNT, CDR2 YYREEE (reference sequence). This CDR3 is built from 15 residues. The V and J ends lost 2 bases and 6 bases, in that order; junction bases with no gene match: 4. The sample originates from a study of cytomegalovirus exposure and HLA in healthy donors. Study conclusions and caveats: Reports state that TCR beta sequences accurately predicted most subjects' HLA-A and HLA-B alleles.

Primers for the PCR totalled 60 Vbeta and 13 Jbeta. Some clones are missing from TCRdb's copy, which holds only in-frame ones; the method was immunoSEQ multiplex PCR. The repertoire holds approximately 140,000 clones, with more than 70% as singletons. The J gene is TRBJ1-6, the V gene TRBV5-4; 8 nucleotides match TRBD1. The sequence derives from an older woman in good health and CMV-seronegative. What was sequenced was PBMCs. The CDR3 DNA is TGTGCCAGCAGCTTAGGACAGGGTAGTAATTCACCCCTCCACTTT. Protein product: CASSLGQGSNSPLHF.